The 23 T cell receptor beta chains in this list originate from one sample, sequenced in a study of cytomegalovirus exposure and HLA in healthy donors. The PCR ran on 60 Vbeta and 13 Jbeta primers. Assay: immunoSEQ multiplex PCR; the TCRdb copy retains only in-frame clones and omits some. Among approximately 160,000 clones listed, more than 70% were seen once. Sequenced input: PBMCs. Receptor source: a male donor in good health and CMV-seronegative.

The chain combines TRBV10-3 with TRBJ2-1; D perhaps matches TRBD1 (5 bases). With 2 bases removed from V and 0 bases from J, the gap between germline ends came to 11 bases. Germline assignment: CDR1 ENHRY and CDR2 SYGVKD. CDR3 length: 16 amino acids. The CDR3 nucleotides read TGTGCCATCAGTGAGGGGGCCAGGACCTCCTACAATGAGCAGTTCTTC. It specifies CAISEGARTSYNEQFF.

A word on this clone: One end of the junction varies from germline; a read error may be responsible. V is TRBV11-2 and J is TRBJ1-4; TRBD1 agrees at 7 bases. CDR1 is SGHAT, CDR2 FQNNGV, per germline. The CDR3 covers 15 residues. The CDR3 sequence is CASSLEGAVNEKLFF. The CDR3 DNA reads as TGTGCCAGCAGCCTAGAGGGGGCTGTTAATGAAAAACTGTTTTTT.

The chain employs TRBV6-1 and TRBJ1-4; TRBD1 agrees at 7 bases. Looked up from germline, CDR1 is MNHNS and CDR2 is SASEGT. V dropped 0 bases and J dropped 3; count of bases not matched to a gene: 4. This CDR3 is 16 amino acids long. The CDR3: CASSEAHRGPNEKLFF. As DNA, the CDR3 is TGTGCCAGCAGTGAAGCCCACAGGGGTCCTAATGAAAAACTGTTTTTT.

The CDR3 nucleotides read TGTGCCAGCAGCCAAGTGAGACGCAACTCTGGTGGGCGCACTGAAGCTTTCTTT. It is translated as CASSQVRRNSGGRTEAFF. The rearrangement links TRBV14 to TRBJ1-1; D is unresolved. Trimming removed 1 base at V and 4 bases at J, with 22 bases between. The CDR3 is 18 amino acids. Germline lookup yields CDR1 SGHDN and CDR2 FVKESK.

This clone was detected a few times. The chain uses TRBV5-8 and TRBJ1-4; 9 nucleotides line up with TRBD1. With V trimmed by 2 bases and J by 7 bases, 9 bases remained unmatched. CDR3 length equals 16 residues. From germline, CDR1 is SGHTS and CDR2 YDEGEE. As DNA, the CDR3 is TGTGCCAGCAGCTTAACTCCGGGACAGGGTTCTGAAAAACTGTTTTTT. Protein sequence: CASSLTPGQGSEKLFF.

This sequence joins TRBV25-1 and TRBJ2-1; a weak D match, TRBD2 (6 bases). Germline V gene sequence: CDR1 MGHDK, CDR2 SYGVNS. Trimming pared 8 bases from V and 5 bases from J, leaving 16 bases between. CDR3 length: 14 residues. CDR3 sequence: CASSLATEDNEQFF. The CDR3 DNA reads as TGTGCCAGCTCCCTAGCGACTGAAGACAATGAGCAGTTCTTC.

The gene calls are TRBV6-1 and TRBJ2-7, with a possible D match to TRBD2 (6 bases). The germline V and J ends were trimmed by 4 bases and 2 bases, with 15 bases remaining between them. This CDR3 contains 15 residues. Per the germline V gene, CDR1 is MNHNS and CDR2 is SASEGT. The CDR3 sequence is CASSAELADTYEQYF. CDR3 DNA sequence: TGTGCCAGCAGTGCTGAACTAGCCGATACCTACGAGCAGTACTTC.

Only a few counts were recorded for this clone. The chain links TRBV10-1 to TRBJ2-7; 8 bases match TRBD2. The CDR3 contains 11 residues. V shed 9 bases, J shed 9 bases, and the junction held 7 bases outside the gene matches. CDR1 WNHNN and CDR2 SYGVQD come from the germline V gene (reference sequence). The CDR3 DNA reads TGCGCCAGGAAAGCGGGAGCGGGGCAGTACTTC. Residues: CARKAGAGQYF.

The rearrangement links TRBV6-5 to TRBJ2-7, with TRBD1 identical over 10 bases. CDR1 is MNHEY and CDR2 is SVGAGI in the germline V gene. CDR3 length equals 15 residues. Unmatched junction bases numbered 8, after V lost 2 bases and J lost 7 bases. CDR3 protein: CASSYGQGEANEQYF. The CDR3 DNA is TGTGCCAGCAGTTACGGACAGGGGGAGGCGAATGAGCAGTACTTC.

The rearrangement links TRBV7-9 to TRBJ1-2; no definite D call. V was trimmed by 5 bases and J by 7 bases, leaving 14 bases between them. Looked up from germline, CDR1 is SEHNR and CDR2 is FQNEAQ (reference sequence). This CDR3 is 13 amino acids long. DNA of the CDR3: TGTGCCAGCAGCCAGGCGGGAGTTTCTGGCTACACCTTC. Translation gives CASSQAGVSGYTF.

The J gene is TRBJ1-1, the V gene TRBV29-1, with D perhaps matching TRBD1 (5 bases). CDR1 SQVTM and CDR2 ANQGSEA come from the germline V gene. This CDR3 region has 13 residues. Between the trimmed V and J ends, which lost 7 bases and 0 bases, there was a span of 12 bases. The CDR3 bases are TGCAGCGCATATTACAGGATGAACACTGAAGCTTTCTTT. Its protein is CSAYYRMNTEAFF.

The chain links TRBV18 to TRBJ2-7, with 9 bases matching TRBD2. CDR1 KGHSH and CDR2 LQKENI come from the germline V gene. The CDR3 spans 16 residues. V was clipped by 3 bases and J by 6 bases; unmatched bases: 12. CDR3 sequence reads: CASSPRSERGAAEQYF. The CDR3, as DNA: TGTGCCAGCTCACCGCGTTCGGAGCGGGGGGCCGCCGAGCAGTACTTC.

V gene TRBV7-3 combines with J gene TRBJ2-1; D perhaps matches TRBD2 (5 bases). The germline V and J ends were trimmed by 5 bases and 6 bases, with 26 bases remaining between them. Germline V gene lookup returns CDR1 SGHTA and CDR2 FQGTGA. The CDR3 is 18 residues long. The CDR3 nucleotides read TGTGCCAGCAGCCGAAGGTCTCGCGGGCGGAGTACAGTCAATGAGCAGTTCTTC. Translated, it gives CASSRRSRGRSTVNEQFF. The variable domain in full, with the rest retrieved from reference TRBV7-3 and TRBJ2-1, is GAGVSQTPSNKVTEKGKYVELRCDPISGHTALYWYRQSLGQGPEFLIYFQGTGAADDSGLPNDRFFAVRPEGSVSTLKIQRTERGDSAVYLCASSRRSRGRSTVNEQFFGPGTRLTVL.

This chain uses TRBV28 with TRBJ2-7; TRBD2 matches 13 bases. The V gene's germline CDR1 is MDHEN and CDR2 SYDVKM. The J segment lost 4 bases and the V segment lost 6 bases, leaving 3 bases of the junction unmatched. CDR3 length equals 14 residues. The CDR3 DNA follows: TGTGCCAGCAGGACGGGACTAGCGGGGTACGAGCAGTACTTC. The encoded protein is CASRTGLAGYEQYF.

V is TRBV5-6 and J is TRBJ2-7, with 7 bases matching TRBD2. The CDR3 runs to 14 residues. Germline CDR1 reads SGHDT; CDR2 reads YYEEEE. V lost 4 bases and J lost 0; bases outside the gene matches: 4. CDR3 in amino acids: CASSRGGSSYEQYF. For the CDR3, the DNA is TGTGCCAGCAGCCGGGGAGGGAGCTCCTACGAGCAGTACTTC.

J is TRBJ2-7 and V is TRBV6-1; 8 nucleotides align to TRBD1. Germline V lookup: CDR1 MNHNS, CDR2 SASEGT. The CDR3 length is 13 residues. The junction had 4 bases not matched to a gene; V was cut back by 6 bases and J by 3 bases. This CDR3 is CASSAGGNYEQYF. The CDR3 coding sequence is TGTGCCAGCAGCGCAGGGGGCAACTACGAGCAGTACTTC.

The J gene is TRBJ2-5, the V gene TRBV21-1; the DNA was not compared with TRBD2, the D call given in the table. The J call may be mistaken, given a closer DNA end match to TRBJ2-7. TRBV21-1 is recorded as a pseudogene. The CDR3 consists of 16 residues. CDR3 in DNA: TGTGCCAGCAGCAAAGAGTACGGGACTAGCGGCTACGAGCAGTACTTC. It codes for CASSKEYGTSGYEQYF.

The chain recombines TRBV6-5 with TRBJ1-2, with a weak D call TRBD1 (6 bases). Looked up from germline, CDR1 is MNHEY and CDR2 is SVGAGI. Trimming pared 4 bases from V and 1 base from J, leaving 13 bases between. The CDR3 sequence is 15 residues long. The CDR3 loop reads CASSSPLQGNYGYTF. The CDR3, as DNA: TGTGCCAGCAGTTCCCCCTTACAGGGTAACTATGGCTACACCTTC.

The genes are TRBV5-1 and TRBJ2-3, with TRBD2 matching over 7 bases. The CDR3 is 14 residues long. Germline V CDR1 and CDR2: SGHRS, YFSETQ. V was clipped by 5 bases and J by 5 bases; unmatched bases: 8. The CDR3 DNA reads as TGCGCCAGCAGACGCGCGGGGGACGTAGATACGCAGTATTTT. Its translation: CASRRAGDVDTQYF.

This clone was counted between two and nine times. The rearrangement links TRBV28 to TRBJ1-6, with a possible D match to TRBD1 (6 bases). This CDR3 has 15 residues. Germline CDR1 is MDHEN and CDR2 is SYDVKM. V was cut by 5 bases and J by 7 bases, with 15 bases left in between. For the CDR3, the DNA is TGTGCCAGCAGTCCATACAGGGAGGGGAATTCACCCCTCCACTTT. This codes for CASSPYREGNSPLHF.

The chain is built from TRBV18 and TRBJ1-5; D not resolved. Trimming removed 3 bases at V and 7 bases at J, with 10 bases between. The CDR3 has 13 amino acids. The germline gives CDR1 KGHSH, CDR2 LQKENI. For the CDR3, the DNA is TGTGCCAGCTCACCCGGGTTTAACCAGCCCCAGCATTTT. Protein: CASSPGFNQPQHF.

The CDR3: CSVGDREYQPQHF. The CDR3 bases are TGCAGCGTTGGGGACAGGGAATATCAGCCCCAGCATTTT. V is TRBV29-1 and J is TRBJ1-5, with 9 positions matching TRBD1. J gave up 5 bases and V 4 bases, and 3 bases lay outside the gene matches. The CDR3 sequence is 13 residues long. Germline CDR1 SQVTM, CDR2 ANQGSEA.

The chain is built from TRBV6-5 and TRBJ2-1; no firm D call. Germline V gives CDR1 MNHEY, CDR2 SVGAGI. V was pared by 6 bases and J by 7 bases, with 7 bases between. There are 11 residues in the CDR3. The CDR3 DNA follows: TGTGCCAGCAGGAGACTGAATGAGCAGTTCTTC. Protein product: CASRRLNEQFF.